These T cell receptor beta chains were read from a single sample in a study of T cell responses to AZD1222 COVID-19 vaccine. The method was immunoSEQ multiplex PCR; TCRdb's version includes in-frame clones alone and lacks a portion of them. Here the sample spans some 130,000 clones, under 90% being singletons. Sequenced material: peripheral blood, taken on day 0 of AZD1222 vaccination. These receptors all stem from an adult in good health. The CDR3 runs from the conserved cysteine through the conserved F or W. D genes are given only for firm matches. Rows may omit the clone size; those that give it use once, few, many or a size class.

J gene | clone size | D gene | V gene | CDR3 protein | CDR3 DNA
TRBJ1-6 | . | TRBD1 | TRBV7-3 | CASSQGTVIYSPLHF | TGTGCCAGCAGCCAAGGGACAGTAATATATTCACCCCTCCACTTT
TRBJ1-6 | . | TRBD1 | TRBV27 | CASSIRQGSSRLNSSYNSPLHF | TGTGCCAGCAGTATCCGACAGGGGAGCTCCCGCTTAAATAGCTCCTATAATTCACCCCTCCACTTT
TRBJ1-4 | . | . | TRBV6-1 | CASSDYTVEKLFF | TGTGCCAGCAGTGATTATACCGTGGAAAAACTGTTTTTT
TRBJ1-2 | . | TRBD1 | TRBV5-6 | CASSEGQKNYGYTF | TGTGCCAGCAGCGAGGGACAGAAGAACTATGGCTACACCTTC
TRBJ1-1 | . | . | TRBV10-2 | CASKQYQPSTAEAFF | TGCGCCAGCAAACAATACCAACCGTCGACAGCTGAAGCTTTCTTT
TRBJ1-2 | . | . | TRBV6-5 | CASSPEEFYGYTF | TGTGCCAGCAGCCCAGAGGAATTCTATGGCTACACCTTC
TRBJ1-6 | . | . | TRBV5-1 | CASSLYPTRENSPLHF | TGCGCCAGCAGCTTGTACCCCACGAGGGAGAATTCACCCCTCCACTTT
TRBJ2-7 | . | . | TRBV12-3/TRBV12-4 | CASSLTGPEQYF | TGTGCCAGCAGTCTCACAGGGCCCGAGCAGTACTTC
TRBJ1-1 | . | . | TRBV27 | CASTSWGTAFF | TGTGCCAGCACCTCGTGGGGGACGGCTTTCTTT
TRBJ2-5 | . | . | TRBV14 | CASSQDVPPQGTQYF | TGTGCCAGCAGCCAAGACGTGCCCCCACAGGGGACCCAGTACTTC
TRBJ1-3 | . | . | TRBV15 | CATSRGGENTIYF | TGTGCCACCAGCAGAGGAGGGGAGAACACCATATATTTT
TRBJ1-3 | . | TRBD1 | TRBV4-1 | CASSHFHRGSGNTIYF | TGCGCCAGCAGCCATTTCCACAGGGGATCTGGAAACACCATATATTTT
TRBJ1-2 | . | . | TRBV28 | CASSERSDGYTF | TGTGCATCTTCAGAGCGGTCCGATGGCTACACCTTC
TRBJ2-5 | . | . | TRBV4-3 | CASSQDPYAGRETQYF | TGCGCCAGCAGCCAAGATCCGTATGCGGGACGGGAGACCCAGTACTTC
TRBJ1-2 | . | . | TRBV27 | CASSQGARGRGNYGYTF | TGTGCCAGCAGTCAAGGCGCCAGGGGTAGAGGCAACTATGGCTACACCTTC
TRBJ2-3 | . | . | TRBV9 | CASSPRHVTDTQYF | TGTGCCAGCAGCCCCCGCCATGTTACAGATACGCAGTATTTT
TRBJ1-2 | . | . | TRBV6-5 | CASSQLGTDGYTF | TGTGCCAGCAGTCAGCTCGGGACGGATGGCTACACCTTC
TRBJ1-4 | . | TRBD1 | TRBV19 | CASSPGDRGNEKLFF | TGTGCCAGTAGTCCGGGGGACAGGGGTAATGAAAAACTGTTTTTT
TRBJ1-5 | . | . | TRBV30 | CAWSGQDNQPQHF | TGTGCCTGGAGCGGACAAGACAATCAGCCCCAGCATTTT
TRBJ2-3 | . | TRBD2 | TRBV7-9 | CASSGLAGSPDTQYF | TGTGCCAGCAGCGGACTAGCGGGGAGCCCAGATACGCAGTATTTT
TRBJ2-7 | once | . | TRBV15 | CATSRGADTYEQYF | TGTGCCACCAGCAGAGGTGCAGACACCTACGAGCAGTACTTC
TRBJ2-2 | once | . | TRBV19 | CASKPREQNTGELFF | TGTGCCAGTAAACCCCGGGAACAGAACACCGGGGAGCTGTTTTTT
TRBJ1-1 | . | . | TRBV5-1 | CASSLLQLGGRRGTEAFF | TGCGCCAGCAGCCTACTCCAGCTGGGGGGTCGAAGAGGCACTGAAGCTTTCTTT
TRBJ2-7 | . | TRBD1 | TRBV6-2/TRBV6-3 | CASSYSTGGYEQYF | TGTGCCAGCAGTTACTCGACAGGGGGCTACGAGCAGTACTTC
TRBJ2-2 | . | TRBD1 | TRBV11-3 | CASSPDRGRGELFF | TGTGCCAGCAGCCCGGACAGGGGGCGCGGGGAGCTGTTTTTT
TRBJ1-6 | . | TRBD1 | TRBV7-9 | CASSPLDRINSPLHF | TGTGCCAGCAGCCCGCTGGACAGGATAAATTCACCCCTCCACTTT
TRBJ1-1 | . | . | TRBV12-3/TRBV12-4 | CASSLQAGTEAFF | TGTGCCAGCAGCCTTCAGGCGGGCACTGAAGCTTTCTTT
TRBJ1-6 | . | . | TRBV4-2 | CASSQETGTLGSPLHF | TGTGCCAGCAGCCAAGAAACCGGGACCCTTGGTTCACCCCTCCACTTT
TRBJ2-1 | . | . | TRBV2 | CASTRPARGIYNEQFF | TGTGCCAGCACCCGTCCGGCCAGGGGAATTTACAATGAGCAGTTCTTC
TRBJ1-2 | . | TRBD1 | TRBV18 | CASSPGQGVYGYTF | TGTGCCAGCTCACCCGGGCAGGGGGTCTATGGCTACACCTTC
TRBJ1-1 | few | . | TRBV7-9 | CASSLADSEAFF | TGTGCCAGCAGCTTAGCCGACAGTGAAGCTTTCTTT
TRBJ2-3 | . | . | TRBV11-1 | CASSLSGILPPDTQYF | TGTGCCAGCAGCTTATCTGGGATCTTACCCCCAGATACGCAGTATTTT
TRBJ1-2 | . | . | TRBV6-2/TRBV6-3 | CASSRVDRPPRYTF | TGTGCCAGCAGTCGGGTGGACAGACCTCCTCGCTACACCTTC
TRBJ1-5 | . | . | TRBV7-9 | CASSFNPGGRQLNQPQHF | TGTGCCAGCAGCTTCAATCCCGGAGGAAGGCAGCTGAATCAGCCCCAGCATTTT
TRBJ2-5 | . | . | TRBV7-2 | CASSPSGYQETQYF | TGTGCCAGCAGCCCAAGTGGGTACCAAGAGACCCAGTACTTC
TRBJ1-1 | . | . | TRBV4-1 | CASSQAWTDEAFF | TGCGCCAGCAGCCAAGCCTGGACGGATGAAGCTTTCTTT
TRBJ1-2 | . | TRBD1 | TRBV12-3/TRBV12-4 | CASSFDRDYTF | TGTGCCAGCAGTTTTGACAGGGACTACACCTTC
TRBJ1-6 | . | . | TRBV7-9 | CASSLSAGGRTYNSPLHF | TGTGCCAGCAGCCTCTCCGCCGGCGGGAGAACCTATAATTCACCCCTCCACTTT
TRBJ1-1 | . | . | TRBV5-1 | CASSWGTGSTEAFF | TGCGCCAGCAGCTGGGGTACAGGGTCCACTGAAGCTTTCTTT
TRBJ1-1 | . | TRBD1 | TRBV4-1 | CASSKRPVEGAVEAFF | TGCGCCAGCAGCAAACGACCTGTTGAGGGGGCGGTTGAAGCTTTCTTT
TRBJ1-5 | . | . | TRBV27 | CASSLGYSNQPQHF | TGTGCCAGCAGTTTAGGGTATAGCAATCAGCCCCAGCATTTT
TRBJ1-1 | once | TRBD1 | TRBV20-1 | CSAADRVEAFF | TGCAGTGCTGCGGACAGGGTGGAGGCTTTCTTT
TRBJ1-3 | . | . | TRBV28 | CASSSDISGNTIYF | TGTGCCAGCAGCAGTGACATCTCTGGAAACACCATATATTTT
TRBJ1-4 | . | TRBD1 | TRBV7-2 | CASSLDPGQGLGKLFF | TGTGCCAGCAGCTTAGATCCGGGACAGGGACTTGGAAAACTGTTTTTT
TRBJ2-3 | . | TRBD1 | TRBV5-5 | CASSLGDRTTDTQYF | TGTGCCAGCAGCTTGGGGGACAGAACCACAGATACGCAGTATTTT
TRBJ1-2 | . | TRBD1 | TRBV5-1 | CASSGQGGKYGYTF | TGCGCCAGCAGCGGACAGGGAGGTAAATATGGCTACACCTTC
TRBJ2-1 | . | . | TRBV29-1 | CSVGGSFSYNEQFF | TGCAGCGTTGGAGGCTCCTTTTCCTACAATGAGCAGTTCTTC